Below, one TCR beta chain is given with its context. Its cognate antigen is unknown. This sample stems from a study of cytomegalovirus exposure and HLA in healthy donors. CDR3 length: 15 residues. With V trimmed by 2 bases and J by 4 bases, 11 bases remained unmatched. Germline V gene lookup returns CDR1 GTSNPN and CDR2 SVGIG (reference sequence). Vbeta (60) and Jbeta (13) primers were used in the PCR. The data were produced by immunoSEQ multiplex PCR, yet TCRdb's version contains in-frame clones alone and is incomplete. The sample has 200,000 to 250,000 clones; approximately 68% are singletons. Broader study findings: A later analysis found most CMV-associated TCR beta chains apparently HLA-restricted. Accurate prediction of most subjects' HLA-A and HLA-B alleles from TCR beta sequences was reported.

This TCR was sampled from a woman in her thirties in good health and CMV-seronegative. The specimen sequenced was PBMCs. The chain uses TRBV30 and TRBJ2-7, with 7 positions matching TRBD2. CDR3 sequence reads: CAWSRSSGARYEQYF. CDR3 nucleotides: TGTGCCTGGAGTCGCTCCAGCGGGGCAAGGTACGAGCAGTACTTC. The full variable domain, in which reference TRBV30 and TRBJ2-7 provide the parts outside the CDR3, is SQTIHQWPATLVQPVGSPLSLECTVEGTSNPNLYWYRQAAGRGLQLLFYSVGIGQISSEVPQNLSASRPQDRQFILSSKKLLLSDSGFYLCAWSRSSGARYEQYFGPGTRLTVT.